This TCR beta chain is drawn from a study of T-cell reconstitution after alpha-beta-depleted transplantation in children. The CDR3 has 13 amino acids. Germline CDR1 reads SEHNR; CDR2 reads FQNEAQ (reference sequence). Between the trimmed V and J ends, which lost 5 bases and 1 base, there was a span of 8 bases. The sample holds many counts of this clonotype. During its preparation, the TCRbeta library received unique molecular identifiers. TCRdb passed the PCR reads through MiXCR, listing each CDR3 protein once. The sample yields over 100,000 distinct CDR3 sequences, around 10% seen once. The chain has TRBV7-9 and TRBJ2-5; D not resolved. The receptor was isolated from a boy younger than 10 with acute lymphoblastic leukemia, due to receive a stem cell transplant. Specimen: PBMCs, collected before TCRalphabeta/CD19-depleted stem cell transplant. The CDR3 reads CASSPGSQETQYF. The CDR3 nucleotides read TGTGCCAGCAGCCCGGGTTCCCAAGAGACCCAGTACTTC.